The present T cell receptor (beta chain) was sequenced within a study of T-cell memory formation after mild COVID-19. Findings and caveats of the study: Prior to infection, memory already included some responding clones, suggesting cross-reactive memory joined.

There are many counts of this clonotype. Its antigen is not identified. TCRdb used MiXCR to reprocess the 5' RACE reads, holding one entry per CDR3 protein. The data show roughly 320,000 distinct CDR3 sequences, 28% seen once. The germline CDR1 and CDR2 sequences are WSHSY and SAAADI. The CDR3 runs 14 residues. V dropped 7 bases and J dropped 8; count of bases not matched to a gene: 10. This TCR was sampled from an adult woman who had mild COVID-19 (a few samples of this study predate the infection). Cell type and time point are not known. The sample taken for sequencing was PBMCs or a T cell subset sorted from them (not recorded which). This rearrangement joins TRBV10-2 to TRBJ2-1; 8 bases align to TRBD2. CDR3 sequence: CASNPSRRGDEQFF. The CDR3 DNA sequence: TGCGCCAGCAACCCATCTAGGCGGGGGGATGAGCAGTTCTTC.